This TCR beta chain was recovered during a study of cytomegalovirus exposure and HLA in healthy donors. 13 Jbeta primers and 60 Vbeta primers were used for the PCR. This table comes from immunoSEQ multiplex PCR, and its TCRdb copy is limited to in-frame clones, with some not included. The table has 150,000 to 200,000 clones, under 85% seen once; the top ten hold 4.1%. V dropped 7 bases and J dropped 3; count of bases not matched to a gene: 12. The CDR3 consists of 17 residues. Germline lookup yields CDR1 SEHNR and CDR2 FQNEAQ (reference sequence). The sequencing input was PBMCs. The rearrangement joins TRBV7-9 to TRBJ2-6, with 7 positions matching TRBD2. The clonotype comes from a man in his forties or fifties in good health and CMV-seropositive. The CDR3 here is CASILTGGLFGANVLTF. The CDR3 DNA is TGTGCCAGCATCCTCACGGGGGGTCTCTTTGGGGCCAACGTCCTGACTTTC.